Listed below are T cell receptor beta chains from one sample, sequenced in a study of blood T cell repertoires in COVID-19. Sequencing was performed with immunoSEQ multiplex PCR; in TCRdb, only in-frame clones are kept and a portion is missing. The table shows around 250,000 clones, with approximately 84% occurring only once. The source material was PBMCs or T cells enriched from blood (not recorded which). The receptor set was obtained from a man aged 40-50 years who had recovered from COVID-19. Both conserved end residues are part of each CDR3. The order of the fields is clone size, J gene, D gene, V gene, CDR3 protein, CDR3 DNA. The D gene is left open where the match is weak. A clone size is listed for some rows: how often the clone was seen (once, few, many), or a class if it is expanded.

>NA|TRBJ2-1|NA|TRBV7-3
CASSLSVSSYNEQFF
TGTGCCAGCAGCTTAAGTGTTAGCTCCTACAATGAGCAGTTCTTC
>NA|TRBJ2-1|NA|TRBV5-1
CASSLDRPSLNEQFF
TGCGCCAGCAGCTTGGACAGACCTAGCCTTAATGAGCAGTTCTTC
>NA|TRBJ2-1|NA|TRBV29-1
CSAVLAIEYNEQFF
TGCAGCGCCGTCCTCGCGATAGAATACAATGAGCAGTTCTTC
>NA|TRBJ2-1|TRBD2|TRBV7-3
CASSPIAGVSNEQFF
TGTGCCAGCAGCCCAATAGCGGGGGTATCGAATGAGCAGTTCTTC
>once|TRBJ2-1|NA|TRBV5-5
CASSSAVQAYNEQFF
TGTGCCAGCAGCTCCGCGGTACAGGCGTACAATGAGCAGTTCTTC
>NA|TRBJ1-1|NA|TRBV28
CAIKRRDTEAFF
TGTGCTATCAAACGGCGGGACACTGAAGCTTTCTTT
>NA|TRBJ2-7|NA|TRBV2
CASSGAGLRPAEQYF
TGTGCCAGCAGTGGGGCCGGACTGAGACCGGCCGAGCAGTACTTC
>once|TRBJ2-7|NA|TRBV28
CASGGRSKDEQYF
TGTGCCAGCGGAGGAAGGAGTAAGGACGAGCAGTACTTC
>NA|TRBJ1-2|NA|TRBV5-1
CASSLRSSNRAANGYTF
TGCGCCAGCAGCTTGAGGTCGTCAAACAGGGCGGCGAATGGCTACACCTTC
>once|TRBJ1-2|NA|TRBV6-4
CASSDTHGTRYGYTF
TGTGCCAGCAGTGACACCCACGGGACACGGTATGGCTACACCTTC
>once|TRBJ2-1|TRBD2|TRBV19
CASSGGVFYNEQFF
TGTGCCAGCAGCGGGGGGGTCTTCTACAATGAGCAGTTCTTC
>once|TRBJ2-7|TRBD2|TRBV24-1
CATSGVAGEQYF
TGTGCCACCAGTGGGGTAGCGGGGGAGCAGTACTTC
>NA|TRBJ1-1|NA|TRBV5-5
CASSLRTVNTEAFF
TGTGCCAGCAGCTTGCGGACAGTTAACACTGAAGCTTTCTTT
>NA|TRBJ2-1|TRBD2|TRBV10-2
CASSGTGLAGVRNEQFF
TGCGCCAGCAGTGGGACTGGACTAGCGGGAGTCAGGAATGAGCAGTTCTTC
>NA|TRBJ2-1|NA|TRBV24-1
CATSDSGYNEQFF
TGTGCCACCAGTGATTCAGGATACAATGAGCAGTTCTTC
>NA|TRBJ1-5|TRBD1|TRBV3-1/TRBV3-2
CASSQTRGAGQPQHF
TGTGCCAGCAGCCAAACCAGGGGGGCCGGTCAGCCCCAGCATTTT
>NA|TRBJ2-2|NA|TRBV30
CAWSALIGELFF
TGTGCCTGGAGTGCACTTATCGGGGAGCTGTTTTTT
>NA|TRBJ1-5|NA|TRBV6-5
CASNTALPQHF
TGTGCCAGCAATACCGCACTGCCCCAGCATTTT
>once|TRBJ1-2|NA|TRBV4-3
CASSQEAQFGGYTF
TGCGCCAGCAGCCAAGAGGCCCAATTCGGGGGCTACACCTTC
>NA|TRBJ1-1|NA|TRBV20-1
CSAGLGALAFF
TGCAGTGCCGGACTAGGGGCCTTAGCTTTCTTT
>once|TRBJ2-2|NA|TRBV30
CAWSVWQGPRNTGELFF
TGTGCCTGGAGTGTTTGGCAGGGTCCTCGGAACACCGGGGAGCTGTTTTTT
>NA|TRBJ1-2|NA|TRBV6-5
CASSYDRTNYGYTF
TGTGCCAGCAGTTACGACAGGACTAACTATGGCTACACCTTC
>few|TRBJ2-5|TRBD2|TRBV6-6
CASSYVSGEGTQYF
TGTGCCAGCAGTTACGTTAGCGGGGAGGGGACCCAGTACTTC
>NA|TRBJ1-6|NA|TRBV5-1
CASSQDEGSSPLHF
TGCGCCAGCAGCCAAGACGAGGGAAGTTCACCCCTCCACTTT
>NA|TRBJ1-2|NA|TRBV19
CASSIPAWRGGYTF
TGTGCCAGTAGTATACCCGCTTGGAGAGGAGGCTACACCTTC
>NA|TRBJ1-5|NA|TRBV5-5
CASSPLGVGNQPQHF
TGTGCCAGCAGCCCATTAGGGGTGGGCAATCAGCCCCAGCATTTT
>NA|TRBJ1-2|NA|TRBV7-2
CASSFSIGPGGYTF
TGTGCCAGCAGCTTTTCCATTGGACCAGGGGGCTACACCTTC
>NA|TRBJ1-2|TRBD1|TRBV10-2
CASSEDRAPSNYGYTF
TGCGCCAGCAGTGAGGACAGGGCCCCTTCCAACTATGGCTACACCTTC
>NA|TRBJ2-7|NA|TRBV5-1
CASSLRSSGAEQYF
TGCGCCAGCAGCCTTAGATCCTCAGGGGCCGAGCAGTACTTC
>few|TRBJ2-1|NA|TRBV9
CASSVDGRSYNEQFF
TGTGCCAGCAGCGTAGATGGGCGATCCTACAATGAGCAGTTCTTC
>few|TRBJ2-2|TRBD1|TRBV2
CASSGPRQGNTGELFF
TGTGCCAGCAGTGGGCCGAGACAGGGAAACACCGGGGAGCTGTTTTTT
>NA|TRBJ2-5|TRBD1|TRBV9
CASSRRTGQETQYF
TGTGCCAGCAGCCGACGGACAGGACAAGAGACCCAGTACTTC
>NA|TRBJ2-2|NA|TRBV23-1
CASKRTTGTFRTGELFF
TGCGCCAGCAAGCGGACAACAGGGACCTTCAGGACCGGGGAGCTGTTTTTT
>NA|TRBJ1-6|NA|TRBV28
CASSLTQNNSPLHF
TGTGCCAGCAGTTTAACCCAGAATAATTCACCCCTCCACTTT
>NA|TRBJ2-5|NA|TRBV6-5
CASSPKETQYF
TGTGCCAGCAGCCCAAAAGAGACCCAGTACTTC
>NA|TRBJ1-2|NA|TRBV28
CASSGGAAYGYTF
TGTGCCAGCAGCGGTGGGGCGGCCTATGGCTACACCTTC
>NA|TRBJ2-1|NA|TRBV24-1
CATSDSGNEQFF
TGTGCCACCAGTGATTCAGGGAATGAGCAGTTCTTC
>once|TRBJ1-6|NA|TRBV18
CASSPRADNSPLHF
TGTGCCAGCTCACCCAGGGCGGATAATTCACCCCTCCACTTT
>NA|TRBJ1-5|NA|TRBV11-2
CASSSGTFNQPQHF
TGTGCCAGCAGCTCAGGGACTTTTAATCAGCCCCAGCATTTT
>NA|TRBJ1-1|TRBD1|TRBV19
CASSTGTGNTEAFF
TGTGCCAGTAGTACCGGGACAGGGAACACTGAAGCTTTCTTT
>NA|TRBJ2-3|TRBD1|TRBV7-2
CASSSWTGRTDTQYF
TGTGCCAGCAGCTCCTGGACAGGGCGCACAGATACGCAGTATTTT
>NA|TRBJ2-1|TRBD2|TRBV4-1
CASSQVIGTAGGSSYNEQFF
TGCGCCAGCAGCCAAGTGATCGGGACAGCGGGGGGGAGCTCCTACAATGAGCAGTTCTTC
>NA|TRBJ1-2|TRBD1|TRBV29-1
CSVAPHTGTDYGYTF
TGCAGCGTGGCCCCACATACCGGGACAGATTATGGCTACACCTTC
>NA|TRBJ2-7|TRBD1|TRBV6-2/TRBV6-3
CASSDRVVPYEQYF
TGTGCCAGCAGTGACAGGGTCGTTCCCTACGAGCAGTACTTC
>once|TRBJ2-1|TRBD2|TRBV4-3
CASSQEVLAGAYNEQFF
TGCGCCAGCAGCCAAGAGGTACTAGCGGGGGCCTACAATGAGCAGTTCTTC
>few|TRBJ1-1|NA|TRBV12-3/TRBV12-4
CASTLGGTEAFF
TGTGCCAGCACCTTGGGGGGCACTGAAGCTTTCTTT
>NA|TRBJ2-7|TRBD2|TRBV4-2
CASSQGPGTSGSSYEQYF
TGTGCCAGCAGCCAAGGCCCCGGGACTAGCGGGTCTTCCTACGAGCAGTACTTC
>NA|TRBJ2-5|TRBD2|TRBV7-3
CASSLKPRGGGSGETQYF
TGTGCCAGCAGCTTAAAACCCCGGGGCGGCGGGAGTGGAGAGACCCAGTACTTC
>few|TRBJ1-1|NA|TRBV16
CASSQSTVSEAFF
TGTGCCAGCAGCCAATCCACAGTGTCTGAAGCTTTCTTT
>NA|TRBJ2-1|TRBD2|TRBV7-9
CASSLGLAVMNEQFF
TGTGCCAGCAGCCTGGGACTAGCTGTTATGAATGAGCAGTTCTTC
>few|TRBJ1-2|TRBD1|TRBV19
CASSSRTGRGYTF
TGTGCCAGTAGTTCAAGGACAGGCCGTGGCTACACCTTC
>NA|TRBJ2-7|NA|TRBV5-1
CASSPGTSRSSYEQYF
TGCGCCAGCAGCCCAGGGACTTCCAGGAGCTCCTACGAGCAGTACTTC
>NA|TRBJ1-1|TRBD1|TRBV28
CASSFRGGANTEAFF
TGTGCCAGCAGTTTCAGAGGGGGCGCGAACACTGAAGCTTTCTTT
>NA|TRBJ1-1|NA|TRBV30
CAWTPRATTEAFF
TGTGCCTGGACGCCCAGGGCGACCACTGAAGCTTTCTTT